These T cell receptor beta chains were read from a single sample in a study of cytomegalovirus exposure and HLA in healthy donors. The repertoire was sequenced with immunoSEQ multiplex PCR; TCRdb's copy has only in-frame clones and lacks some. The table lists about 88,000 clones, more than 70% of them singletons. The specimen sequenced was PBMCs. These receptors were obtained from a woman under 30 in good health and CMV-seropositive. Each CDR3 is given without its conserved first and last residue. The order of the fields is V gene, CDR3 protein.

TRBV19 ASSSPTGPYEQY
TRBV18 ASSSMILAGGDLGETQY
TRBV19 ATSDRALVPHQPQH
TRBV11-2 ASSLTENTEAF
TRBV2 ASGGQAIGEKLF
TRBV7-2 ASSISGGAYETQY
TRBV5-1 ASSLDGLAGFTDTQY
TRBV5-1 ASSLSPARGTGELF
TRBV30 AWGTSPAETQY
TRBV5-6 ASSSGLAGGPGELF
TRBV7-8 ASSFESGTSYVDTQY
TRBV7-9 ASSLGLAANTGELF
TRBV14 ASSQARRGAGANVLT
TRBV27 ASSLEGPGWETQY
TRBV6-5 AQRRETQY
TRBV30 AWRSDRDSGNTIY
TRBV28 ASRLLGGGNQPQH
TRBV6-5 ASSHDSNSPLH
TRBV27 ASKTGSSDEQY
TRBV7-9 ASSLMRERGYT
TRBV12-1 ASSSPLRGAF
TRBV12-5 ASGPDRESVTTEAF
TRBV9 ASSVSRGSYNSPLH
TRBV5-1 ASSRQTGDEQY
TRBV14 ASSHPNEVSERNEQY
TRBV18 ASSPTLRQKGDNSPLH
TRBV5-1 ASSLGGPGLGETQY
TRBV19 ASSARDRTGELF
TRBV5-6 ASSFGTGGNYGYT
TRBV29-1 SGTPGWEETQY
TRBV7-6 ASTPGNFNEQY
TRBV27 ASRPRGGNTIY
TRBV9 ASSVGQGYGYT
TRBV19 ASRLGRGTGELF